Below, 21 T cell receptor beta chains from the same sample are listed, as sequenced in a study of T cells after yellow fever vaccination. TCRdb analysed the 5' RACE reads with MiXCR anew, one entry per CDR3 protein. The data show 100,000 to 150,000 distinct CDR3 sequences, with under 8% seen just once and 2.5% held by the top ten. The sequencing here drew on CD4+ T cells sorted from PBMCs, taken less than 11 days after the first yellow fever vaccination. The receptors were gathered from a man younger than 35 who received the YFV17D yellow fever vaccine.

This CDR3 reads CASSFTHYGYTF. Here the CDR3 DNA reads TGTGCCAGCAGCTTTACGCACTATGGCTACACCTTC. The chain uses TRBV7-8 and TRBJ1-2; D is uncertain. The CDR3 sequence is 12 residues long. Trimming took 3 bases from V and 3 from J, leaving 5 bases between them. CDR1 is SGHVS and CDR2 is FQNEAQ in the germline V gene.

This clonotype occurred many times. The chain has TRBV5-1 and TRBJ1-5; 7 bases match TRBD1. The CDR3 spans 15 residues. Germline trimming cut 4 bases from V and 7 bases from J; bases unmatched to any gene: 11. The germline V gene has CDR1 SGHRS and CDR2 YFSETQ. CDR3 nucleotides: TGCGCCAGCAGCCCTAGTACAGGGGTTCTCCAGCCCCAGCATTTT. Its protein is CASSPSTGVLQPQHF.

Many counts were recorded for this clonotype. V gene TRBV20-1 combines with J gene TRBJ2-1; 14 positions match TRBD2. The length of the CDR3 is 17 residues. CDR1 is DFQATT, CDR2 SNEGSKA, per germline (reference sequence). With 5 bases clipped from V and 6 bases from J, the junction kept 12 bases outside the gene matches. The CDR3 coding sequence is TGCAGTGCTGCCCGACTAGCGGGGGGGCAATCGAGCAATGAGCAGTTCTTC. This translates into CSAARLAGGQSSNEQFF.

This clonotype was found many times. J is TRBJ2-7 and V is TRBV30, with D perhaps matching TRBD2 (6 bases). CDR3 length: 12 residues. With 5 bases removed from V and 2 bases from J, the gap between germline ends came to 10 bases. The V gene's germline CDR1 is GTSNPN and CDR2 SVGIG (reference sequence). The CDR3 bases are TGTGCCTGGGCGGGACGGACCTACGAGCAGTACTTC. It yields the protein CAWAGRTYEQYF.

This clonotype was observed many times. The J gene is TRBJ1-6, the V gene TRBV7-2, with D perhaps TRBD1 (5 bases). The CDR3 length is 15 residues. CDR1 SGHTA and CDR2 FQGNSA come from the germline V gene. V lost 2 bases, J lost 14 bases, and 19 bases lay in between. CDR3 loop: CASSLTPEAGGALHF. CDR3 in DNA: TGTGCCAGCAGCTTAACCCCCGAGGCCGGAGGGGCCCTCCACTTT.

This clonotype was seen at least ten times. The chain uses TRBV5-1 and TRBJ2-2; 8 bases are shared with TRBD1. The germline gives CDR1 SGHRS, CDR2 YFSETQ. J lost 7 bases, V lost 6 bases, and 8 bases had no gene match. The CDR3 runs 14 residues. This CDR3 is CASKDQGAVGELFF. CDR3 DNA: TGCGCCAGCAAGGACCAGGGGGCTGTCGGGGAGCTGTTTTTT.

This clonotype was observed at least ten times. The chain is built from TRBV2 and TRBJ2-5; D ambiguous. Germline CDR1 and CDR2: SNHLY and FYNNEI. With 11 bases removed from V and 5 bases from J, the gap between germline ends came to 15 bases. The CDR3 is 12 amino acids. CDR3 region: CAAASGRETQYF. The CDR3, as DNA: TGTGCCGCGGCGTCGGGCAGGGAGACCCAGTACTTC. Full variable domain (remainder filled in from reference TRBV2 and TRBJ2-5): EPEVTQTPSHQVTQMGQEVILRCVPISNHLYFYWYRQILGQKVEFLVSFYNNEISEKSEIFDDQFSVERPDGSNFTLKIRSTKLEDSAMYFCAAASGRETQYFGPGTRLLVL.

Ten or more counts support this clonotype. The chain is built from TRBV20-1 and TRBJ2-7, with TRBD2 identical over 10 bases. J gave up 5 bases and V 5 bases, and 3 bases lay outside the gene matches. CDR1 is DFQATT, CDR2 SNEGSKA, per germline (reference sequence). This CDR3 has 12 amino acids. CDR3 in DNA: TGCAGTGCTCCTCTAGCGGGGGACGAGCAGTACTTC. The encoded protein is CSAPLAGDEQYF.

This clonotype appeared many times. The V call is TRBV5-1, the J call TRBJ2-3, with no clear D. The V and J ends lost 0 bases and 1 base respectively, with 6 bases between them. Germline CDR1 is SGHRS and CDR2 is YFSETQ. This CDR3 comprises 14 residues. CDR3 nucleotides: TGCGCCAGCAGCTTGGAGGCGGGCACAGATACGCAGTATTTT. Its protein product is CASSLEAGTDTQYF. Based on the CDR3 plus reference TRBV5-1 and TRBJ2-3, the full variable domain is KAGVTQTPRYLIKTRGQQVTLSCSPISGHRSVSWYQQTPGQGLQFLFEYFSETQRNKGNFPGRFSGRQFSNSRSEMNVSTLELGDSALYLCASSLEAGTDTQYFGPGTRLTVL.

This clonotype showed up many times. The J gene is TRBJ2-3, the V gene TRBV7-9; TRBD1 agrees at 8 bases. Trimming took 5 bases from V and 4 from J; bases not matched to a gene: 8. Germline values: CDR1 SEHNR, CDR2 FQNEAQ (reference sequence). This CDR3 contains 15 residues. The DNA of the CDR3 is TGTGCCAGCAGCCCAAGGCAGGGGGCCGCAGATACGCAGTATTTT. This sequence encodes CASSPRQGAADTQYF.

There are many counts of this clonotype. The chain combines TRBV18 with TRBJ2-2; D is ambiguous. V lost 1 base and J lost 6, with 9 bases in between. The CDR3 spans 14 residues. Germline values: CDR1 KGHSH, CDR2 LQKENI. For the CDR3, the DNA is TGTGCCAGCTCACCACGGCTTGAGTCCGGGGAGCTGTTTTTT. Protein: CASSPRLESGELFF.

This clonotype came up many times. The chain recombines TRBV12-3 or TRBV12-4 with TRBJ1-3; D gene ambiguous. Between the trimmed V and J ends, which lost 6 bases and 8 bases, there was a span of 14 bases. The CDR3 is 13 amino acids. CDR3: CASSRLGVDTIYF. CDR3 nucleotides: TGTGCCAGCAGCCGCCTCGGTGTTGACACCATATATTTT.

This clonotype was seen ten or more times. The chain carries TRBV11-2 and TRBJ2-3, with 7 bases aligning to TRBD2. The CDR3 sequence is 16 residues long. The junction had 9 bases not matched to a gene; V was cut back by 3 bases and J by 3 bases. Germline V CDR1 and CDR2: SGHAT, FQNNGV. CDR3 loop: CASSFAMGGGTDTQYF. The CDR3 nucleotides read TGTGCCAGCAGCTTTGCAATGGGCGGGGGAACAGATACGCAGTATTTT. Full variable domain (rest looked up from reference TRBV11-2 and TRBJ2-3): EAGVAQSPRYKIIEKRQSVAFWCNPISGHATLYWYQQILGQGPKLLIQFQNNGVVDDSQLPKDRFSAERLKGVDSTLKIQPAKLEDSAVYLCASSFAMGGGTDTQYFGPGTRLTVL.

This clonotype was detected ten times or more. The V gene is TRBV28, the J gene TRBJ2-7; D possibly corresponds to TRBD1 (6 bases). Germline V gene lookup returns CDR1 MDHEN and CDR2 SYDVKM. The CDR3 length is 15 residues. Trimming took off 6 bases at V and 4 bases at J, with 19 bases between the two ends. Here the CDR3 DNA reads TGTGCCAGCAGCCCTCCGGGACATCCTCTTTACGAGCAGTACGTC. Encoded protein: CASSPPGHPLYEQYV.

This clonotype was recorded many times. V is TRBV10-3 and J is TRBJ2-2; D ambiguous. The ends were cut back, 4 bases at V and 8 bases at J, with 5 bases in the middle. The germline V gene encodes CDR1 ENHRY and CDR2 SYGVKD. The CDR3 spans 11 residues. The CDR3 nucleotides read TGTGCCATCAGTGGAATAGGGGAGCTGTTTTTT. This translates into CAISGIGELFF.

This clonotype was recorded at least ten times. This rearrangement joins TRBV27 to TRBJ1-5; possibly TRBD1 for D (5 bases). From germline, CDR1 is MNHEY and CDR2 SMNVEV (reference sequence). V was cut by 6 bases and J by 5 bases, with 14 bases left in between. The CDR3 consists of 14 residues. CDR3 bases: TGTGCCAGCAGCTGGGGGAGTCCCGATCAGCCCCAGCATTTT. Encoded protein: CASSWGSPDQPQHF.

This clonotype has a count of ten or more. The chain couples TRBV5-1 to TRBJ2-4; maybe TRBD1 (5 bases). The CDR3 is 14 amino acids. Germline lookup yields CDR1 SGHRS and CDR2 YFSETQ. Trimming shortened V by 0 bases and J by 9 bases, and 13 bases separated the two germline ends. Here the CDR3 reads CASSLAVGQVIQYF. CDR3 sequence (DNA): TGCGCCAGCAGCTTGGCGGTGGGGCAAGTCATTCAGTACTTC.

V is TRBV15 and J is TRBJ2-2; 10 nucleotides agree with TRBD1. With 4 bases clipped from V and 5 bases from J, the junction kept 1 base outside the gene matches. Germline V gives CDR1 LNHNV, CDR2 YYDKDF (reference sequence). This CDR3 has 14 amino acids. CDR3 bases: TGTGCCACCAGCACGGGACAGGGGACCGGGGAGCTGTTTTTT. Translated: CATSTGQGTGELFF. Variable domain in full (rest from reference TRBV15 and TRBJ2-2): DAMVIQNPRYQVTQFGKPVTLSCSQTLNHNVMYWYQQKSSQAPKLLFHYYDKDFNNEADTPDNFQSRRPNTSFCFLDIRSPGLGDTAMYLCATSTGQGTGELFFGEGSRLTVL.

This clonotype has at least ten counts. The chain has TRBV7-3 and TRBJ1-4; TRBD1 matches 10 bases. V was pared by 5 bases and J by 7 bases, with 7 bases of the junction left unmatched. The CDR3 runs to 15 residues. The V gene's germline CDR1 is SGHTA and CDR2 FQGTGA. The CDR3 DNA reads TGTGCCAGCAGCCTCCGACAGGGGGCGGGTGAAAAACTGTTTTTT. It codes for CASSLRQGAGEKLFF.

This clonotype came up many times. The chain joins TRBV30 to TRBJ2-7; the D is unclear. The germline V gene encodes CDR1 GTSNPN and CDR2 SVGIG (reference sequence). The CDR3 has 13 residues. Trimming shortened V by 0 bases and J by 5 bases, and 11 bases separated the two germline ends. The CDR3 nucleotides are TGTGCCTGGAGTGTAAATGTCGGCGACGAGCAGTACTTC. The encoded protein is CAWSVNVGDEQYF.

To note about this clonotype: A much larger clonotype is one base distant, so this may be a read error. V gene TRBV5-5 combines with J gene TRBJ2-3; TRBD2 might be the D (5 bases). Germline V gene lookup returns CDR1 SGHKS and CDR2 YYEKEE (reference sequence). The CDR3 is 15 amino acids. The CDR3 protein is CAISLMRTSTDTQYF. The CDR3 DNA sequence: TGTGCCATCAGCTTGATGAGGACTAGCACAGATACGCAGTATTTT.